The source of this TCR beta chain is a study of shared clonotypes between healthy human individuals. Sequencing was performed with immunoSEQ multiplex PCR; in TCRdb, only in-frame clones are kept and a portion is missing. The sample gives over 1.4 million clones, 95% to 97% of which show up once; roughly 1.2% is in the top ten. After removal of 3 bases from V and 3 bases from J, the junction contained 2 bases not matched to a gene. The V gene's germline CDR1 is MNHEY and CDR2 SMNVEV (reference sequence). The CDR3 runs 14 residues. A note on this clone: The same CDR3 can be traced to other DNA sequences in this sample.

The J gene is TRBJ1-5, the V gene TRBV27; 7 bases line up with TRBD1. The receptor's source is a man in his thirties or forties in good health. The source material was naive CD4+ T cells sorted from blood. Subset: CD45RA+ positively selected. The CDR3 bases are TGTGCCAGCAGTTTCAGGGGGAACAATCAGCCCCAGCATTTT. Its protein is CASSFRGNNQPQHF.